These 3 T cell receptor beta chains came from one sample sequenced in a study of CD8+CD57+ T cells in acquired aplastic anemia. Findings and limits, study-wide: Diversity in CD8+CD57+ cells from patients fell below that of the total CD4+ and CD8+ cell pools. This difference was described as decreased diversity.

Those patients picked for sequencing had displayed CD8+CD57+ cell expansion on flow cytometry. The use of genomic DNA as template underpinned the TCR beta VDJ and CDR3 profiling. From the reads, TCRdb called clonotypes with MiXCR, one entry per CDR3 protein. This sample has about 20,000 distinct CDR3 sequences, with roughly 43% found just once. Their cognate antigens are unknown. Sequenced: CD8+CD57+ T cells sorted from PBMCs. Subset specified: bead-enriched CD8+CD57+ effector memory T cells from SAA patients. Every receptor here comes from a human donor with aplastic anemia.

The chain combines TRBV5-6 with TRBJ2-5; 12 bases fit TRBD2. Germline CDR1 is SGHDT and CDR2 is YYEEEE. With 1 base clipped from V and 4 bases from J, the junction kept 11 bases outside the gene matches. This CDR3 region has 18 residues. The CDR3 reads CASSLTPGTSGLGETQYF. The CDR3, as DNA: TGTGCCAGCAGCTTGACTCCTGGGACTAGCGGGCTGGGAGAGACCCAGTACTTC.

This sequence joins TRBV20-1 and TRBJ1-6, with 7 bases fitting TRBD1. The junction had 9 bases not matched to a gene; V was cut back by 6 bases and J by 7 bases. This CDR3 is 14 amino acids long. The germline CDR1 and CDR2 sequences are DFQATT and SNEGSKA (reference sequence). The CDR3 bases are TGCAGTGCCCCCGCCGGACAGGCCAATTCACCCCTCCACTTT. Encoded protein: CSAPAGQANSPLHF.

This clonotype appeared a few times. The rearrangement uses TRBV6-1 and TRBJ2-1; TRBD2 aligns across 7 bases. The V and J ends lost 2 bases and 8 bases, in that order; junction bases with no gene match: 9. This CDR3 is built from 15 residues. Germline V gene data show CDR1 as MNHNS and CDR2 as SASEGT. The CDR3 DNA reads TGTGCCAGCAGTGAACCGACTAGCAGTTGGGATGAGCAGTTCTTC. Translating it yields CASSEPTSSWDEQFF.